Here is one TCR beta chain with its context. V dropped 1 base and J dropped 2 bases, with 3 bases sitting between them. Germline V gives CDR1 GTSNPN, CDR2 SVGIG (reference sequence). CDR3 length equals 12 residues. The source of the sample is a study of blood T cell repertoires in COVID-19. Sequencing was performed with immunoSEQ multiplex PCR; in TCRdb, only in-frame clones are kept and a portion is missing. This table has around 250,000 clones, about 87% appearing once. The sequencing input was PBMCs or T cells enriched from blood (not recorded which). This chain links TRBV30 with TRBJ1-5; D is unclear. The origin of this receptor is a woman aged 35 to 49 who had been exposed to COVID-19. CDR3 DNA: TGTGCCTGGAGTGCTCGCAATCAGCCCCAGCATTTT. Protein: CAWSARNQPQHF.